The 6 T cell receptor beta chains given below trace back to one sample, sequenced in a study of blood T cells in healthy people across ages (dated by TCRdb to the mid-2010s). The library was built by means of 5' RACE. The listed sequencing device is Illumina HiSeq 2500. A second PCR of about 7 to 12 cycles was performed with a sample-barcoded 5' primer and a J-beta primer mix. The public reads were reanalyzed by TCRdb: fastp trimming at Q25, MiXCR alignment, in-frame beta chains only. A single entry per CDR3 protein holds the most common genes and DNA from its merged rows. The sample table shows about 1.6 million distinct CDR3 sequences, and about 31% are seen once. Clones ranked in the top ten supply approximately 10% of the sample. The specimen was blood. Every receptor here comes from a woman in her 30s in good health.

The chain has TRBV3-1 and TRBJ2-5; TRBD2 matches 7 bases. CDR1 is LGHDT, CDR2 YNNKEL, per germline (reference sequence). V lost 3 bases and J lost 11; bases outside the gene matches: 6. The CDR3 is made up of 12 amino acids. Here the CDR3 reads CASSHLAVWQYF. DNA of the CDR3: TGTGCCAGCAGCCACCTAGCGGTGTGGCAGTACTTC.

V is TRBV20-1 and J is TRBJ2-5; 10 bases align to TRBD2. The J call may be mistaken, given a closer DNA end match to TRBJ2-7. The CDR3 has 13 residues. The germline gives CDR1 DFQATT, CDR2 SNEGSKA (reference sequence). The CDR3 reads CSAGTSEFYEQYF. CDR3 in DNA: TGCAGTGCTGGGACTAGCGAATTTTACGAGCAGTACTTC.

This clonotype is a singleton in its sample. The V gene is TRBV20-1, the J gene TRBJ1-2, with 10 bases lining up with TRBD1. After removal of 5 bases from V and 8 bases from J, the junction contained 14 bases not matched to a gene. This CDR3 has 15 amino acids. CDR1 is DFQATT, CDR2 SNEGSKA, per germline (reference sequence). This chain's CDR3 is CSALRQGAHRWGYTF. CDR3 sequence (DNA): TGCAGTGCTTTAAGACAGGGGGCACATAGGTGGGGCTACACCTTC.

A few counts support this clonotype. V and J are TRBV5-1 and TRBJ2-7; 8 nucleotides agree with TRBD2. From germline, CDR1 is SGHRS and CDR2 YFSETQ. CDR3 size: 14 residues. V shed 4 bases and J 6 bases; nucleotides not matched to a gene: 9. CDR3 region: CASSPGTSVGEQYF. As DNA, the CDR3 is TGCGCCAGCAGCCCCGGGACTAGTGTGGGCGAGCAGTACTTC.

Only a few counts were recorded for this clonotype. This chain connects TRBV27 to TRBJ2-6; 8 bases map to TRBD1. Trimming removed 8 bases from V and 0 bases from J; junction bases left unmatched: 15. The CDR3 consists of 19 residues. In germline, CDR1 is MNHEY, CDR2 SMNVEV (reference sequence). The CDR3 is CASGRPPGTGNSGANVLTF. The CDR3 DNA is TGTGCCAGCGGTCGACCCCCCGGGACAGGCAACTCTGGGGCCAACGTCCTGACTTTC.

For this clonotype: A read error may be the cause here, since a much bigger clone is one base away. J is TRBJ1-5 and V is TRBV20-1; TRBD1 might be the D (5 bases). From germline, CDR1 is DFQATT and CDR2 SNEGSKA (reference sequence). The ends were cut back, 1 base at V and 6 bases at J, with 13 bases in the middle. The CDR3 loop spans 14 amino acids. The CDR3 here is CSARAGGGSQPQHF. The CDR3 DNA reads as TGCAGTGCTAGAGCCGGGGGTGGCAGTCAGCCCCAGCATTTT.